The T cell receptor beta chain described here comes from a study of beta chain features in type 1 diabetes. Every isolated RNA sample was fully reverse transcribed, so sequencing captured expressed TCRB transcripts. Only in-frame clones appear in the TCRdb table, and some are missing; sequencing was by immunoSEQ multiplex PCR. Of around 160,000 clones listed, about 10% are singletons. Points from the study as a whole: Moderate but significant shortening of TCRB CDR3s was recorded in all four CD4+ subsets from Type 1 diabetes patients.

This clone was detected only a few times. Antigen unknown. The CDR3 is 17 residues long. Germline values: CDR1 SGHRS, CDR2 YFSETQ. V shed 4 bases and J 8 bases; nucleotides not matched to a gene: 15. The source material was central memory CD4+ T cells from blood. The rearrangement uses TRBV5-1 and TRBJ2-1; the match to TRBD1 covers 10 bases. The sequence was collected from a woman aged 25 to 45 with type 1 diabetes. The CDR3, as DNA: TGCGCCAGCAGCGACCTAACGACAGGGGGCGAAGGGGATGAGCAGTTCTTC. Amino acid sequence: CASSDLTTGGEGDEQFF.